This is a list of T cell receptor beta chains from one sample in a study of OX40 agonist ivuxolimab in advanced cancers. Assay used: immunoSEQ multiplex PCR; TCRdb lists only in-frame clones, some missing. This sample has about 67,000 clones, with 75% to 90% found just once. The sample was CD4+ or CD8+ T cells sorted from blood, taken in a trial of the OX40 agonist ivuxolimab. These receptor sequences come from an adult with an advanced solid tumor such as melanoma, head and neck, liver or kidney cancer. Each CDR3 is given with its conserved first and last residue. The order of the fields is V gene, clone size, D gene, J gene, CDR3 protein, CDR3 DNA. The D gene is left open where the match is weak. Expanded clones are given a class, and other clones once, few, many or no size at all.

v_gene: TRBV27; abundance: few; d_gene: .; j_gene: TRBJ1-5; CDR3aa: CASGEMAQPQHF; CDR3nt: TGTGCCAGCGGGGAAATGGCCCAGCCCCAGCATTTT
v_gene: TRBV4-1; abundance: .; d_gene: .; j_gene: TRBJ1-3; CDR3aa: CASSQDRALNTIYF; CDR3nt: TGCGCCAGCAGCCAAGACAGGGCCCTAAACACCATATATTTT
v_gene: TRBV27; abundance: once; d_gene: TRBD2; j_gene: TRBJ2-7; CDR3aa: CASSLYSTRGGASSYEQYF; CDR3nt: TGTGCCAGCAGTTTATACTCCACCCGCGGGGGAGCAAGCTCCTACGAGCAGTACTTC
v_gene: TRBV5-4; abundance: .; d_gene: TRBD1; j_gene: TRBJ2-7; CDR3aa: CASSRGQGAYEQYF; CDR3nt: TGTGCCAGCAGCCGTGGACAGGGTGCCTACGAGCAGTACTTC
v_gene: TRBV11-1; abundance: .; d_gene: .; j_gene: TRBJ2-7; CDR3aa: CASGRGVGQYF; CDR3nt: TGTGCCAGCGGCCGTGGGGTCGGGCAGTACTTC
v_gene: TRBV6-4; abundance: .; d_gene: .; j_gene: TRBJ1-2; CDR3aa: CASSEGTNYGYTF; CDR3nt: TGTGCCAGCAGTGAGGGGACAAACTATGGCTACACCTTC
v_gene: TRBV14; abundance: once; d_gene: .; j_gene: TRBJ1-1; CDR3aa: CASSQVRGLRGARMNTEAFF; CDR3nt: TGTGCCAGCAGCCAAGTGAGGGGTCTGAGGGGGGCGCGGATGAACACTGAAGCTTTCTTT
v_gene: TRBV11-2; abundance: .; d_gene: .; j_gene: TRBJ1-2; CDR3aa: CASSLEGNGYTF; CDR3nt: TGTGCCAGCAGCTTAGAGGGGAATGGCTACACCTTC
v_gene: TRBV29-1; abundance: .; d_gene: TRBD1; j_gene: TRBJ2-7; CDR3aa: CSVDGTGDEQYF; CDR3nt: TGCAGCGTTGATGGGACAGGGGACGAGCAGTACTTC
v_gene: TRBV29-1; abundance: .; d_gene: TRBD1; j_gene: TRBJ2-7; CDR3aa: CSVGDTGGGPTQQYF; CDR3nt: TGCAGCGTTGGGGATACAGGGGGAGGACCTACTCAGCAGTACTTC
v_gene: TRBV28; abundance: once; d_gene: .; j_gene: TRBJ1-2; CDR3aa: CASSPYSGARGYGYTF; CDR3nt: TGTGCCAGCAGTCCTTACTCCGGGGCCAGGGGCTATGGCTACACCTTC
v_gene: TRBV10-2; abundance: .; d_gene: .; j_gene: TRBJ2-7; CDR3aa: CASSQQDYEQYF; CDR3nt: TGCGCCAGCAGTCAACAGGACTACGAGCAGTACTTC
v_gene: TRBV9; abundance: .; d_gene: .; j_gene: TRBJ2-7; CDR3aa: CASTPGTGQYEQYF; CDR3nt: TGTGCCAGCACCCCTGGGACTGGGCAGTACGAGCAGTACTTC
v_gene: TRBV6-1; abundance: .; d_gene: TRBD2; j_gene: TRBJ2-7; CDR3aa: CASRPLGLAHEQYF; CDR3nt: TGTGCCAGCAGGCCATTGGGACTAGCCCACGAGCAGTACTTC
v_gene: TRBV6-1; abundance: .; d_gene: TRBD1; j_gene: TRBJ2-7; CDR3aa: CASSEMSGGSYEQYF; CDR3nt: TGTGCCAGCAGTGAAATGTCAGGGGGCTCATACGAGCAGTACTTC
v_gene: TRBV28; abundance: .; d_gene: .; j_gene: TRBJ1-2; CDR3aa: CASSLPVRIYGYTF; CDR3nt: TGTGCCAGCAGTTTGCCCGTCCGGATCTATGGCTACACCTTC
v_gene: TRBV4-1; abundance: .; d_gene: TRBD2; j_gene: TRBJ2-2; CDR3aa: CASSPGGRGGRGELFF; CDR3nt: TGCGCCAGCAGCCCCGGCGGGAGGGGCGGCCGGGGGGAGCTGTTTTTT
v_gene: TRBV28; abundance: .; d_gene: .; j_gene: TRBJ2-7; CDR3aa: CASSDIKTSPTYEQYF; CDR3nt: TGTGCCAGCAGCGATATAAAGACTAGTCCTACGTACGAGCAGTACTTC
v_gene: TRBV19; abundance: once; d_gene: .; j_gene: TRBJ1-1; CDR3aa: CASGVGGGTEAFF; CDR3nt: TGTGCCTCTGGGGTAGGGGGAGGCACTGAAGCTTTCTTT
v_gene: TRBV4-1; abundance: once; d_gene: .; j_gene: TRBJ1-5; CDR3aa: CASSQGFLTERGQPQHF; CDR3nt: TGCGCCAGCAGCCAGGGGTTTCTGACAGAGCGGGGTCAGCCCCAGCATTTT
v_gene: TRBV7-6; abundance: .; d_gene: .; j_gene: TRBJ1-1; CDR3aa: CASSLQGNTEAFF; CDR3nt: TGTGCCAGCAGCTTACAGGGGAACACTGAAGCTTTCTTT
v_gene: TRBV5-1; abundance: .; d_gene: .; j_gene: TRBJ1-2; CDR3aa: CASSLGQEYGYTF; CDR3nt: TGCGCCAGCAGCTTAGGTCAGGAGTATGGCTACACCTTC
v_gene: TRBV5-1; abundance: .; d_gene: TRBD2; j_gene: TRBJ2-1; CDR3aa: CASSLDTGLPHNEQFF; CDR3nt: TGCGCCAGCAGCTTGGACACGGGACTACCTCACAATGAGCAGTTCTTC
v_gene: TRBV4-2; abundance: few; d_gene: TRBD1; j_gene: TRBJ1-2; CDR3aa: CASSQDNQGANYGYTF; CDR3nt: TGTGCCAGCAGCCAAGATAACCAGGGGGCTAACTATGGCTACACCTTC
v_gene: TRBV29-1; abundance: .; d_gene: TRBD2; j_gene: TRBJ2-5; CDR3aa: CSVVTSGLGTQYF; CDR3nt: TGCAGCGTTGTAACTAGCGGGCTTGGGACCCAGTACTTC
v_gene: TRBV6-5; abundance: .; d_gene: .; j_gene: TRBJ2-7; CDR3aa: CASSVGTTSYEQYF; CDR3nt: TGTGCCAGCAGTGTAGGGACAACTTCCTACGAGCAGTACTTC
v_gene: TRBV9; abundance: .; d_gene: .; j_gene: TRBJ1-1; CDR3aa: CASSPSRVVRAFF; CDR3nt: TGTGCCAGCAGCCCCTCCAGGGTGGTACGTGCTTTCTTT
v_gene: TRBV9; abundance: .; d_gene: .; j_gene: TRBJ1-2; CDR3aa: CASSVGGTSTSYTF; CDR3nt: TGTGCCAGCAGCGTAGGTGGGACCTCGACTAGCTACACCTTC
v_gene: TRBV19; abundance: .; d_gene: .; j_gene: TRBJ1-3; CDR3aa: CASSILRESGNTIYF; CDR3nt: TGTGCCAGTAGCATCTTACGGGAGTCCGGAAACACCATATATTTT
v_gene: TRBV7-8; abundance: .; d_gene: TRBD1; j_gene: TRBJ2-5; CDR3aa: CASSKRAQGQETQYF; CDR3nt: TGTGCCAGCAGCAAACGGGCACAGGGGCAAGAGACCCAGTACTTC
v_gene: TRBV28; abundance: few; d_gene: TRBD2; j_gene: TRBJ2-7; CDR3aa: CASSPSSTSGSWYEQYF; CDR3nt: TGTGCCAGCAGTCCCTCCTCAACTAGCGGGAGTTGGTACGAGCAGTACTTC